Sequencing of this T cell receptor (beta chain) was carried out in a study of shared clonotypes between healthy human individuals. Germline CDR1 MDHEN, CDR2 SYDVKM. The ends were cut back, 6 bases at V and 1 base at J, with 21 bases in the middle. This CDR3 has 17 amino acids. This clone was found once. Its antigen remains unidentified. Evenly divided among several immunoSEQ plates was the genomic DNA of each subset. Generated by immunoSEQ multiplex PCR, the TCRdb table keeps only in-frame clones and is missing some. Of 2 million to 2.5 million clones in the sample, nearly 97% were seen once. General observations from the study: Non-shared clonotypes displayed generation probabilities falling below those of clonotypes present in all four donors. Investigators expected sequencing depth to affect clonotype sharing among donors. Despite large depth, sorted-subset datasets appeared incompletely sequenced.

This chain connects TRBV28 to TRBJ1-2; D not resolved. Sample: naive CD4+ T cells sorted from blood. Sample subset: CD45RA+ positively selected. The receptor's source is a young man in good health. For the CDR3, the DNA is TGTGCCAGCAGCCGGCCGAGTCAGTACGCAGATAACTATGGCTACACCTTC. Protein: CASSRPSQYADNYGYTF.